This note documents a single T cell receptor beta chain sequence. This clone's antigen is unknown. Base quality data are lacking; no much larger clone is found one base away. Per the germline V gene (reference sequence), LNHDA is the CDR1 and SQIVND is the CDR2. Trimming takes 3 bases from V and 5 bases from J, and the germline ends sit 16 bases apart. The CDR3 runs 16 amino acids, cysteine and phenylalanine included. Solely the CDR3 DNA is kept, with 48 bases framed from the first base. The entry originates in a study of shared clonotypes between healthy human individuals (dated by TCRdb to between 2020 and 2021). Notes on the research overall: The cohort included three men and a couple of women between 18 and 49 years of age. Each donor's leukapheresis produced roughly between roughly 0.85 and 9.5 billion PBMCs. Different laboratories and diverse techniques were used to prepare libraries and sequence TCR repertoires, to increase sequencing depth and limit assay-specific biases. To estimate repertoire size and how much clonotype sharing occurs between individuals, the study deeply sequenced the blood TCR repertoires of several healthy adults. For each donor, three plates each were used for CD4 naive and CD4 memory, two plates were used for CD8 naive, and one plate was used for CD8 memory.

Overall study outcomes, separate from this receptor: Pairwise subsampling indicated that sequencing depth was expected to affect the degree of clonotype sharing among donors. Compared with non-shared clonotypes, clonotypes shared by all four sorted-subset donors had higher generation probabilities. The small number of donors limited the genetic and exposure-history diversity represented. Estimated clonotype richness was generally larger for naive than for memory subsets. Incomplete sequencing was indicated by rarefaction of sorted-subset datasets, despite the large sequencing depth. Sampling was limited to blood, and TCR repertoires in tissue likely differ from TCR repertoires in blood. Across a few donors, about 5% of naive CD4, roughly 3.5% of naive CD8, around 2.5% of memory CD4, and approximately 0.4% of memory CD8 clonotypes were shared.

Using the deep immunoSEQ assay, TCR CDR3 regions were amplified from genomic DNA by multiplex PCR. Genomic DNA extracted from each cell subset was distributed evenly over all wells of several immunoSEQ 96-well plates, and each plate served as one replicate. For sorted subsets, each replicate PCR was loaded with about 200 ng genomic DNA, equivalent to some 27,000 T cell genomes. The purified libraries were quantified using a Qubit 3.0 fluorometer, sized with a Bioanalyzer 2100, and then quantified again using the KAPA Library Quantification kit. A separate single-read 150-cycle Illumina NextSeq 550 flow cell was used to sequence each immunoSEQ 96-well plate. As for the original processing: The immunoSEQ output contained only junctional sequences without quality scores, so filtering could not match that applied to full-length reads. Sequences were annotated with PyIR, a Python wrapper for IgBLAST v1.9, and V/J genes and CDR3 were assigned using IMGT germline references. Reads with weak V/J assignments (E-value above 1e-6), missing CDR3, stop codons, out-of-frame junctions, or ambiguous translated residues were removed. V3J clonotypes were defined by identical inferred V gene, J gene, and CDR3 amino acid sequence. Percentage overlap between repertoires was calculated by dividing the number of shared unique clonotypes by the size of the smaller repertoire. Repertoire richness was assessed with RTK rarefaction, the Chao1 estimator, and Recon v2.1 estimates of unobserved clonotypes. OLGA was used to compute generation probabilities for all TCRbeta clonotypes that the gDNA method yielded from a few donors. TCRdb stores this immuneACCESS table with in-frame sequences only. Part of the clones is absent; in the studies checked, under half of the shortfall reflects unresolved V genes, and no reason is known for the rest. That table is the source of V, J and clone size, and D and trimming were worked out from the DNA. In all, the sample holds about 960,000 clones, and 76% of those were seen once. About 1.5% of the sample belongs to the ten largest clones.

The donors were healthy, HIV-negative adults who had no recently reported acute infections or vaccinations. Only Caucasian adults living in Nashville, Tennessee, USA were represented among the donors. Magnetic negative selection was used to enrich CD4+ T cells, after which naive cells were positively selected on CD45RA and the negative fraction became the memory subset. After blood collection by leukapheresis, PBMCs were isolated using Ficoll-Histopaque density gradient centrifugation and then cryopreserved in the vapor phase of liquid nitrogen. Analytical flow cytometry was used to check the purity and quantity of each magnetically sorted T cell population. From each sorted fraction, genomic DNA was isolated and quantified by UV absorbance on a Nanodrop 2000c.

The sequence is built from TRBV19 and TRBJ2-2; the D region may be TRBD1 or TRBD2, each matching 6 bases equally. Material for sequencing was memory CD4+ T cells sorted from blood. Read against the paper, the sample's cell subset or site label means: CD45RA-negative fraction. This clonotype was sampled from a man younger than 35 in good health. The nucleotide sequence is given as TGTGCCAGTAGTATGATCGGCAGGGGAGGAACCGGGGAGCTGTTTTTT. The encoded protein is CASSMIGRGGTGELFF.